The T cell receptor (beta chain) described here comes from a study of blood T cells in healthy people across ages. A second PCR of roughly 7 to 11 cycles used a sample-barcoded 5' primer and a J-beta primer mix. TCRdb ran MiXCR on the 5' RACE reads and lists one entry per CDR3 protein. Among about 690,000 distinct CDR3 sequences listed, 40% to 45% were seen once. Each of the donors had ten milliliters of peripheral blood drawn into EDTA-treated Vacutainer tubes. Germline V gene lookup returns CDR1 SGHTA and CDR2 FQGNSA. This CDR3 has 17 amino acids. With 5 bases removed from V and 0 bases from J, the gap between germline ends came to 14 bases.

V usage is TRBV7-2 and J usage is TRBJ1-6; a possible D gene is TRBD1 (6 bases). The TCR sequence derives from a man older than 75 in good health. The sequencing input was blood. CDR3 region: CASSQRGGASYNSPLHF. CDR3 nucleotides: TGTGCCAGCAGCCAAAGGGGGGGGGCCTCCTATAATTCACCCCTCCACTTT.